This TCR beta chain emerged from a study of blood T cell repertoires in COVID-19. V gave up 0 bases and J gave up 10 bases, with 4 bases separating them. This CDR3 contains 11 residues. In germline, CDR1 is MNHEY, CDR2 SVGEGT. TCRdb keeps only in-frame clones here, not all; method: immunoSEQ multiplex PCR. The sample lists 150,000 or so clones, around 93% seen once, with around 4.6% in the top ten. The chain links TRBV6-2 or TRBV6-3 to TRBJ2-1; no firm D call. What was sequenced was peripheral blood. The clonotype originates from a man aged 25-45 years with COVID-19, enrolled during active disease. CDR3 amino acids: CASSYSLEQFF. The CDR3 bases are TGTGCCAGCAGTTACTCCCTGGAGCAGTTCTTC.